The following is a T cell receptor beta chain sequence with its context. The study recruited people aged roughly 18 to 89 years across under 25 US areas. Each recovered donor of Cohort 3 presented with two negative PCRs, clearance, or symptom resolution. The record originates from a study of blood T cell repertoires in COVID-19. CDR3 length: 16 residues. CDR1 and CDR2 (germline): SGHRS, YFSETQ. Losses at the gene ends were 3 bases for V and 0 bases for J; bases not matched to a gene: 3. Here immunoSEQ multiplex PCR was the method, and the copy in TCRdb shows in-frame clones only, minus some. The repertoire holds about 480,000 clones, with 88% as singletons.

The material sequenced was PBMCs or T cells enriched from blood (not recorded which). V is TRBV5-1 and J is TRBJ2-5; TRBD2 aligns across 12 bases. This clonotype was obtained from a middle-aged woman who had recovered from COVID-19. CDR3 in amino acids: CASSSGLAGYQETQYF. CDR3 bases: TGCGCCAGCAGCTCCGGACTAGCGGGGTACCAAGAGACCCAGTACTTC. Filled out from reference TRBV5-1 and TRBJ2-5, the complete variable domain reads KAGVTQTPRYLIKTRGQQVTLSCSPISGHRSVSWYQQTPGQGLQFLFEYFSETQRNKGNFPGRFSGRQFSNSRSEMNVSTLELGDSALYLCASSSGLAGYQETQYFGPGTRLLVL.